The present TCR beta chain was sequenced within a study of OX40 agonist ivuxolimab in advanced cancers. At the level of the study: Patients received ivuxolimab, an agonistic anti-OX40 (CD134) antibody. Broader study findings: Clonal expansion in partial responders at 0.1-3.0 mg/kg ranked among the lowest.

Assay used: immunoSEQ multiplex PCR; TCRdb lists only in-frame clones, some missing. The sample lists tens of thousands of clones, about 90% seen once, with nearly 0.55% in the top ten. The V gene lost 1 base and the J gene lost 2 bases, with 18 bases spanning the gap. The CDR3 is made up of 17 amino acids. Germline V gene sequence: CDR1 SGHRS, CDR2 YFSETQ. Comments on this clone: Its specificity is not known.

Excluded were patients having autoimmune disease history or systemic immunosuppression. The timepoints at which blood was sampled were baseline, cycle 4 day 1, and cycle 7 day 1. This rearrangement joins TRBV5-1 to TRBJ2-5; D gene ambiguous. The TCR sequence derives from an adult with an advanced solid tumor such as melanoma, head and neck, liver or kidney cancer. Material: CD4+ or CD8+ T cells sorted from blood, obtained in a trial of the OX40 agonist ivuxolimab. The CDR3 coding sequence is TGCGCCAGCAGCTTGAGGGTTTCGGCTCCTGCTCAAGAGACCCAGTACTTC. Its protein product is CASSLRVSAPAQETQYF.